A single sample is the source of the 19 T cell receptor beta chains below, sequenced in a study of T cells in Graves' hyperthyroidism and ophthalmopathy. Regions amplified from RNA transcripts were the TCR beta CDR3 regions. The HTBI primer set served for first-round RT-PCR of the TCR CDR3. MiXCR was run by TCRdb on the multiplex PCR reads, yielding one entry per CDR3 protein. The repertoire includes approximately 350,000 distinct CDR3 sequences, 12% to 15% of them detected once, and roughly a fifth sits in the top ten. Sequencing used blood. These receptors were collected from a woman aged 60 to 75 with Graves' ophthalmopathy.

This clonotype was seen a handful of times. The chain recombines TRBV27 with TRBJ2-7; TRBD2 might be the D (6 bases). The CDR3 loop spans 12 amino acids. CDR1 MNHEY and CDR2 SMNVEV come from the germline V gene (reference sequence). V lost 9 bases to trimming and J lost 3 bases, with 12 bases between them. The CDR3 nucleotides are TGTGCCAGTCGGAGGGAGGACTACGAGCAGTACTTC. Protein sequence: CASRREDYEQYF.

Many counts were recorded for this clonotype. The genes are TRBV5-6 and TRBJ2-5, with D tentatively TRBD2 (5 bases). V lost 2 bases to trimming and J lost 1 base, with 9 bases between them. The CDR3 runs 14 residues. Germline CDR1 and CDR2: SGHDT and YYEEEE. CDR3 protein: CASSLLGSQETQYF. CDR3 nucleotide sequence: TGTGCCAGCAGCTTACTAGGCAGCCAAGAGACCCAGTACTTC.

This clonotype occurred many times. The CDR3 here is CASSTGGRNTGELFF. Here the CDR3 DNA reads TGTGCCAGCAGCACCGGGGGACGTAACACCGGGGAGCTGTTTTTT. V is TRBV5-5 and J is TRBJ2-2, with D possibly TRBD2 on 6 matching bases. In germline, CDR1 is SGHKS, CDR2 YYEKEE (reference sequence). The ends were cut back, 4 bases at V and 2 bases at J, with 12 bases in the middle. CDR3 size: 15 residues. The whole variable domain, remainder taken from reference TRBV5-5 and TRBJ2-2, is DAGVTQSPTHLIKTRGQQVTLRCSPISGHKSVSWYQQVLGQGPQFIFQYYEKEERGRGNFPDRFSARQFPNYSSELNVNALLLGDSALYLCASSTGGRNTGELFFGEGSRLTVL.

The table lists this clonotype with many counts. This rearrangement joins TRBV20-1 to TRBJ2-7, with 9 bases aligning to TRBD1. The CDR3 has 14 amino acids. Germline V CDR1 and CDR2: DFQATT, SNEGSKA (reference sequence). The trim removed 5 bases at V and 5 bases at J, leaving 10 bases unmatched. The CDR3 here is CSAPLLGQGHEQYF. CDR3 DNA: TGCAGTGCTCCACTGCTGGGACAGGGCCACGAGCAGTACTTC.

This clonotype was detected only a few times. The genes are TRBV6-1 and TRBJ2-2; no clear D. This CDR3 is built from 13 residues. The V end was cut by 3 bases, the J end by 4 bases, with 6 bases between. Germline V gene lookup returns CDR1 MNHNS and CDR2 SASEGT. The CDR3 is CASSEVSTGELFF. The CDR3 nucleotides read TGTGCCAGCAGTGAGGTCAGCACCGGGGAGCTGTTTTTT.

As for this clonotype: A read error is likely, as this CDR3 ends without the conserved phenylalanine or tryptophan. The genes are TRBV28 and TRBJ1-1; no firm D call. The CDR3 totals 13 residues. Trimming removed 6 bases from V and 3 bases from J, with 11 bases in between. Germline values: CDR1 MDHEN, CDR2 SYDVKM. CDR3 in amino acids: CASSRDRDTEAFS. Written as DNA, the CDR3 is TGTGCCAGCAGCCGAGATAGGGACACTGAAGCTTTCTCT.

The chain couples TRBV9 to TRBJ2-1; D possibly corresponds to TRBD1 (5 bases). The ends were cut back, 0 bases at V and 6 bases at J, with 16 bases in the middle. CDR1 and CDR2 (germline): SGDLS, YYNGEE. The CDR3 sequence is 16 residues long. The CDR3 sequence is CASSVAGQGALNEQFF. DNA for the CDR3: TGTGCCAGCAGCGTAGCCGGGCAGGGTGCCCTCAATGAGCAGTTCTTC.

V usage is TRBV14 and J usage is TRBJ2-1, with D tentatively TRBD2 (6 bases). Germline CDR1 is SGHDN and CDR2 is FVKESK. The CDR3 spans 13 residues. Trimming cost V 6 bases and J 5 bases, with 11 bases left between them. CDR3 DNA sequence: TGTGCCAGCAGGGTTAGCGGACACAATGAGCAGTTCTTC. As protein: CASRVSGHNEQFF.

There are a few counts of this clonotype. The gene calls are TRBV18 and TRBJ1-1; no clear D gene. The CDR3 consists of 15 residues. V was cut by 2 bases and J by 1 base, with 11 bases left in between. Per germline, CDR1 KGHSH and CDR2 LQKENI. The CDR3 loop reads CASSPNSAKNTEAFF. CDR3 bases: TGTGCCAGCTCACCAAATTCAGCCAAGAACACTGAAGCTTTCTTT.

This clonotype was observed once. The chain carries TRBV6-1 and TRBJ1-5; 8 bases align to TRBD1. CDR1 and CDR2 from the germline V gene are MNHNS and SASEGT. The CDR3 is 14 residues long. The junction had 6 bases not matched to a gene; V was cut back by 6 bases and J by 5 bases. The CDR3 DNA follows: TGTGCCAGCAGCACAGGGGGGCTGGATCAGCCCCAGCATTTT. Its protein product is CASSTGGLDQPQHF.

This clonotype was seen repeatedly, ten times or more. The chain has TRBV24-1 and TRBJ2-7; 9 bases fit TRBD2. Trimming took 5 bases from V and 5 from J; bases not matched to a gene: 6. Germline V gene sequence: CDR1 KGHDR, CDR2 SFDVKD. This CDR3 is 14 amino acids long. CDR3 sequence: CATSVRREGNEQYF. CDR3 DNA: TGTGCCACCAGTGTAAGGCGGGAGGGAAACGAGCAGTACTTC.

For this clonotype: A much larger clone sits a single nucleotide away, making a read error possible. This sequence joins TRBV20-1 and TRBJ2-1; TRBD2 aligns across 8 bases. The CDR3 spans 14 residues. Germline CDR1 reads DFQATT; CDR2 reads SNEGSKA (reference sequence). V gave up 6 bases and J gave up 6 bases; unmatched junction bases: 10. The CDR3 DNA reads TGCAGTGCCAGAACTAGCGGCCCATCCAATGAGCAGTTCTTC. This codes for CSARTSGPSNEQFF.

This clonotype has at least ten counts. The chain couples TRBV7-6 to TRBJ2-5, with 11 bases matching TRBD2. V shed 4 bases and J 6 bases; nucleotides not matched to a gene: 10. Per germline, CDR1 SGHVS and CDR2 FNYEAQ. The CDR3 is 16 amino acids. The CDR3 spells CASSSLGLAGGQTQYF. The DNA of the CDR3 is TGTGCCAGCAGCTCCCTCGGATTAGCGGGAGGGCAGACCCAGTACTTC.

The table lists this clonotype with many counts. The gene calls are TRBV12-3 or TRBV12-4 and TRBJ2-7, with D perhaps TRBD1 (7 bases). V dropped 3 bases and J dropped 0 bases, with 15 bases sitting between them. This CDR3 spans 16 amino acids. The DNA of the CDR3 is TGTGCCAGCAGTTTGGTGACAGGGAGGAGCTCCTACGAGCAGTACTTC. It translates to CASSLVTGRSSYEQYF.

This clonotype was counted at least ten times. The gene calls are TRBV18 and TRBJ2-7; maybe TRBD2 (5 bases). This CDR3 region has 15 residues. Germline V gene sequence: CDR1 KGHSH, CDR2 LQKENI. Trimming took off 3 bases at V and 0 bases at J, with 12 bases between the two ends. The CDR3 loop reads CASSPAQTTSYEQYF. The CDR3 region has the DNA TGTGCCAGCTCACCCGCGCAGACTACCTCCTACGAGCAGTACTTC. Full variable domain (missing parts from reference TRBV18 and TRBJ2-7): NAGVMQNPRHLVRRRGQEARLRCSPMKGHSHVYWYRQLPEEGLKFMVYLQKENIIDESGMPKERFSAEFPKEGPSILRIQQVVRGDSAAYFCASSPAQTTSYEQYFGPGTRLTVT.

The sample holds a few counts of this clonotype. This sequence joins TRBV7-3 and TRBJ2-5; 14 bases agree with TRBD2. Germline assignment: CDR1 SGHTA and CDR2 FQGTGA. The CDR3 is 16 residues long. V gave up 6 bases and J gave up 4 bases; unmatched junction bases: 7. The chain's CDR3 is CASSSNGLAGGETQYF. The CDR3 coding sequence is TGTGCCAGCAGTTCGAACGGACTAGCGGGAGGAGAGACCCAGTACTTC.

This clonotype was counted a few times. The CDR3 is CASSNPRARGLREQYF. The CDR3 coding sequence is TGTGCCAGCAGCAACCCCCGAGCCAGGGGGCTTCGCGAGCAGTACTTC. The chain uses TRBV27 and TRBJ2-7; 8 bases agree with TRBD1. The CDR3 extends over 16 amino acids. Germline V lookup: CDR1 MNHEY, CDR2 SMNVEV (reference sequence). With 6 bases clipped from V and 6 bases from J, the junction kept 16 bases outside the gene matches.

In regard to this clonotype: A much larger clone sits a single nucleotide away, making a read error possible. The chain has TRBV5-1 and TRBJ2-3, with D possibly being TRBD2 (6 bases). Germline V gives CDR1 SGHRS, CDR2 YFSETQ. The CDR3 has 17 amino acids. CDR3 residues: CASGPTGGSTSTGTQYF. In DNA, the CDR3 is TGCGCCAGCGGACCCACCGGCGGGTCTACTAGCACAGGTACGCAGTATTTT.

The chain carries TRBV6-1 and TRBJ2-2, with 10 nucleotides matching TRBD2. CDR3 size: 14 residues. The J segment lost 7 bases and the V segment lost 6 bases, leaving 5 bases of the junction unmatched. Germline values: CDR1 MNHNS, CDR2 SASEGT. CDR3 loop: CASSELAGLGELFF. The CDR3, as DNA: TGTGCCAGCAGCGAACTAGCGGGACTCGGGGAGCTGTTTTTT.